This T cell receptor (beta chain) was identified during a study of blood T cell repertoires in COVID-19. Under the authors' procedure: Nucleated cell number was recorded as an estimate derived from reference gene primer amplification. Assay used: immunoSEQ multiplex PCR; TCRdb lists only in-frame clones, some missing. The V and J calls and clone size are taken from that table; D and trimming were inferred from the DNA. The data contain more than 85,000 clones, roughly 90% of them singletons. Seattle-derived patients entered the study during active infection and were followed longitudinally. What was sequenced was peripheral blood. The source is a woman aged 45-65 years with COVID-19, enrolled during active disease.

The CDR3 DNA reads as TGTGCCAGCAGGGACTTCGAGGAGCTGTTTTTT. It encodes CASRDFEELFF. V gene TRBV2 combines with J gene TRBJ2-2; D possibly corresponds to TRBD2 (5 bases). Germline lookup yields CDR1 SNHLY and CDR2 FYNNEI. The CDR3 loop spans 11 amino acids. Trimming took 6 bases from V and 10 from J, leaving 9 bases between them.